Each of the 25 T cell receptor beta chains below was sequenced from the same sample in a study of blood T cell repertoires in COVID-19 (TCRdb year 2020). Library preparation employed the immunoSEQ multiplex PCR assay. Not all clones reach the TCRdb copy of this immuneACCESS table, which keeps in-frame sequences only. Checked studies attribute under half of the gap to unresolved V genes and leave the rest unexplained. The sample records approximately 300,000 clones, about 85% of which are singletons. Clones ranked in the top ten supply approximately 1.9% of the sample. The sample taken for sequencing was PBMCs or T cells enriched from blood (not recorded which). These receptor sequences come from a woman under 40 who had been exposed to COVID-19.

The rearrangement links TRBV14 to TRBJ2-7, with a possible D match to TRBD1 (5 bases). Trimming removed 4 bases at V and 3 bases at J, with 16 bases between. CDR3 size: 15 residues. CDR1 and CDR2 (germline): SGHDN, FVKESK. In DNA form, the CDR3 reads TGTGCCAGCAGCCCTTTAGTGACAGTTGTCTACGAGCAGTACTTC. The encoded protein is CASSPLVTVVYEQYF. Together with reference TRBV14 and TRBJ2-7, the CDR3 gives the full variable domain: EAGVTQFPSHSVIEKGQTVTLRCDPISGHDNLYWYRRVMGKEIKFLLHFVKESKQDESGMPNNRFLAERTGGTYSTLKVQPAELEDSGVYFCASSPLVTVVYEQYFGPGTRLTVT.

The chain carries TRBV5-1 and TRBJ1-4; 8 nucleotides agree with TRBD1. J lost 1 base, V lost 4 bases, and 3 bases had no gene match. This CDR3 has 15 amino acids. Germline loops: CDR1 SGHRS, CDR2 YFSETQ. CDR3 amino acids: CASSIDRGTNEKLFF. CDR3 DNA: TGCGCCAGCAGCATAGACAGGGGAACTAATGAAAAACTGTTTTTT.

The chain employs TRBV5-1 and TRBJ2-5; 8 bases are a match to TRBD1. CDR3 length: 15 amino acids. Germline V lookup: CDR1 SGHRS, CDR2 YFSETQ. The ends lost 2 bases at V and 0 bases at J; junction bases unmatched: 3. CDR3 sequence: CASSFAGGDQETQYF. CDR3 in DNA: TGCGCCAGCAGCTTCGCAGGGGGCGACCAAGAGACCCAGTACTTC.

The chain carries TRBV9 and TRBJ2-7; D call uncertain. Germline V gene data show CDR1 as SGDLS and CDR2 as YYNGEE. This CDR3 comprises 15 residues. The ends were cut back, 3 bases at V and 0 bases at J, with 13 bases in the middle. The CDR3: CASSAQYGSSYEQYF. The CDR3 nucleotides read TGTGCCAGCAGCGCCCAATATGGTAGCTCCTACGAGCAGTACTTC.

The CDR3 DNA is TGTGCCACCAGCAGATCTAGCGGGGTAGTTGCAGATACGCAGTATTTT. It codes for CATSRSSGVVADTQYF. J is TRBJ2-3 and V is TRBV15; 9 bases are shared with TRBD2. This CDR3 is 16 amino acids long. Germline lookup yields CDR1 LNHNV and CDR2 YYDKDF (reference sequence). V shed 2 bases, J shed 4 bases, and the junction held 7 bases outside the gene matches. The whole variable domain, filled in from reference TRBV15 and TRBJ2-3, reads DAMVIQNPRYQVTQFGKPVTLSCSQTLNHNVMYWYQQKSSQAPKLLFHYYDKDFNNEADTPDNFQSRRPNTSFCFLDIRSPGLGDTAMYLCATSRSSGVVADTQYFGPGTRLTVL.

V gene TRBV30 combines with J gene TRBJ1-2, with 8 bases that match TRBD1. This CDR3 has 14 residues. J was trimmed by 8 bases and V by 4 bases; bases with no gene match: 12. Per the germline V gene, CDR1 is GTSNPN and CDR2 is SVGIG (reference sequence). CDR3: CAWNGGRGLLGYTF. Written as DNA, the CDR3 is TGTGCCTGGAACGGGGGCAGGGGGCTGTTAGGCTACACCTTC.

The CDR3 protein is CASSFSLAGSYEQYF. The CDR3 DNA sequence: TGTGCCAGCAGTTTTTCACTAGCGGGCTCCTACGAGCAGTACTTC. This sequence joins TRBV28 and TRBJ2-7, with 9 nucleotides matching TRBD2. The CDR3 loop spans 15 amino acids. In germline, CDR1 is MDHEN, CDR2 SYDVKM. V shed 3 bases and J 0 bases; nucleotides not matched to a gene: 3.

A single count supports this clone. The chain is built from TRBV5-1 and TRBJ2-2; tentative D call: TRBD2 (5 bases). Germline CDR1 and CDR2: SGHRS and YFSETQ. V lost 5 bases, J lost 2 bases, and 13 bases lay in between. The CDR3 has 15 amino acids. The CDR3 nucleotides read TGCGCCAGCAGTGGAGGTGCAGTCAACACCGGGGAGCTGTTTTTT. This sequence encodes CASSGGAVNTGELFF.

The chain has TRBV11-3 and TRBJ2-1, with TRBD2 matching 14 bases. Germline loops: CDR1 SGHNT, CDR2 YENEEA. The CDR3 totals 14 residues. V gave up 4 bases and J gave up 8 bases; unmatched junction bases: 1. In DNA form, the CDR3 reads TGTGCCAGCAGCTCGGGACTAGCGGGGGATGAGCAGTTCTTC. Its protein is CASSSGLAGDEQFF.

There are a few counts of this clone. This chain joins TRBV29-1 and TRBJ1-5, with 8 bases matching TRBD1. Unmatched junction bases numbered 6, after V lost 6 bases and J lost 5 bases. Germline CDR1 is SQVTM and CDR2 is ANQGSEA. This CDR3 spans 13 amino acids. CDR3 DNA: TGCAGCGTCGGACAGGGTGTGGATCAGCCCCAGCATTTT. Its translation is CSVGQGVDQPQHF.

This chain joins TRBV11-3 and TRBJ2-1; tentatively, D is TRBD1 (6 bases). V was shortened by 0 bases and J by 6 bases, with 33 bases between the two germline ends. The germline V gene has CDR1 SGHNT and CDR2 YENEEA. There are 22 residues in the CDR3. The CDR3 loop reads CASSLDPLSGRGTSRSINEQFF. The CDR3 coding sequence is TGTGCCAGCAGCTTAGATCCACTGAGTGGAAGAGGGACATCCCGGAGCATCAATGAGCAGTTCTTC.

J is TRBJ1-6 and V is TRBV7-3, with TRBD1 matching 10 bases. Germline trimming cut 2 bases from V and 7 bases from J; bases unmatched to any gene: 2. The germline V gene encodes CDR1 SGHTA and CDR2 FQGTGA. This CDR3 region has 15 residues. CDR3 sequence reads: CASSLGTGENSPLHF. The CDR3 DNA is TGTGCCAGCAGCTTAGGGACAGGGGAGAATTCACCCCTCCACTTT.

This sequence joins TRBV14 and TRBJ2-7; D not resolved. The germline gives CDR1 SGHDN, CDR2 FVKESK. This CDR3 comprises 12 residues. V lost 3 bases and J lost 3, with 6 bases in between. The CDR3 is CASSHALYEQYF. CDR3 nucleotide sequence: TGTGCCAGCAGCCACGCACTCTACGAGCAGTACTTC.

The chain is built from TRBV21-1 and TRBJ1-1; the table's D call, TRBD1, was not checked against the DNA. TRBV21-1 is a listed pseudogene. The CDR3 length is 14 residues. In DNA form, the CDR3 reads TGTGCCAGCAGCTTGTCCAGGGGTGCCACTGAAGCTTTCTTT. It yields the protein CASSLSRGATEAFF.

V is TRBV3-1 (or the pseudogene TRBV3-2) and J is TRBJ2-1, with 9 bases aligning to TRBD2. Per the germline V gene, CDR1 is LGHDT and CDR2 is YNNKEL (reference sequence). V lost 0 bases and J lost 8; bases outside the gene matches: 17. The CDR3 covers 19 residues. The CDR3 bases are TGTGCCAGCAGCCAAGATCCGGAATTAGCGGGAGCTTTATTGTATGAGCAGTTCTTC. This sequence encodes CASSQDPELAGALLYEQFF.

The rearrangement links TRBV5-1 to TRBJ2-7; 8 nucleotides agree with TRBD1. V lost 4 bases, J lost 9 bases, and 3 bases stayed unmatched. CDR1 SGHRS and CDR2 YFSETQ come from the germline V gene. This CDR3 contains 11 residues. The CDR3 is CASSMDRVQYF. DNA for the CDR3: TGCGCCAGCAGCATGGACAGGGTGCAGTACTTC.

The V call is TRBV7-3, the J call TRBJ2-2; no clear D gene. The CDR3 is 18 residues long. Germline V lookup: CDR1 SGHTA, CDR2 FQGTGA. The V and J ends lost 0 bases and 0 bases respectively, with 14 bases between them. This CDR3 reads CASSLTSRPSTNTGELFF. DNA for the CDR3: TGTGCCAGCAGCTTAACGTCTAGGCCTTCTACGAACACCGGGGAGCTGTTTTTT.

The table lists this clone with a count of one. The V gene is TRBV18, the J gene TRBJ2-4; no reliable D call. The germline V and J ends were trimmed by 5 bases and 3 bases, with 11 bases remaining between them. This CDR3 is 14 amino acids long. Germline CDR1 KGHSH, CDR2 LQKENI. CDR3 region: CASSRQLGKNIQYF. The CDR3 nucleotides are TGTGCCAGCTCAAGGCAGCTAGGCAAAAACATTCAGTACTTC.

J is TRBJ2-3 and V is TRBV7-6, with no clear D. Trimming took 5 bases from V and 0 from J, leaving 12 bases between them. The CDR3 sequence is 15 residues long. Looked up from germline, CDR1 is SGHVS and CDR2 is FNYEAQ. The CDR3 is CASSRALRSTDTQYF. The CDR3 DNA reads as TGTGCCAGCAGCCGTGCCCTCAGGAGCACAGATACGCAGTATTTT.

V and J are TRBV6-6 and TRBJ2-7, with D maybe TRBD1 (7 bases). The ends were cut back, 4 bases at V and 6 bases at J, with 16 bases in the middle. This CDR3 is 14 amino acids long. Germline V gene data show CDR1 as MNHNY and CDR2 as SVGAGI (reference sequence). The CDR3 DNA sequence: TGTGCCAGCAGTTGGGACAGCGCAGCGGGCGAGCAGTACTTC. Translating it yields CASSWDSAAGEQYF.

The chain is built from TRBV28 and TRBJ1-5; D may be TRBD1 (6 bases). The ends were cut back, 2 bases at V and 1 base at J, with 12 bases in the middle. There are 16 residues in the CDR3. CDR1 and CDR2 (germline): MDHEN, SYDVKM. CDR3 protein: CASSLLGGESNQPQHF. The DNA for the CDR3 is TGTGCCAGCAGTTTACTAGGGGGTGAAAGCAATCAGCCCCAGCATTTT.

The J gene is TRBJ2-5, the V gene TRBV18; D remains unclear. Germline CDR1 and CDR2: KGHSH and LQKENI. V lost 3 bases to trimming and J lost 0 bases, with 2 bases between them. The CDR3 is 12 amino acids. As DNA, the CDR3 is TGTGCCAGCTCACCCAACCAAGAGACCCAGTACTTC. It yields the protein CASSPNQETQYF.

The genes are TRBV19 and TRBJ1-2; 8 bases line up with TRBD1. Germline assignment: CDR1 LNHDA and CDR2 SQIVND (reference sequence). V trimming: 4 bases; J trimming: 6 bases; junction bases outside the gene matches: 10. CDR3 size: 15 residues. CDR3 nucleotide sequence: TGTGCCAGTAGTAAAATAAAATCAGGGGGCGATGGCTACACCTTC. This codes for CASSKIKSGGDGYTF.

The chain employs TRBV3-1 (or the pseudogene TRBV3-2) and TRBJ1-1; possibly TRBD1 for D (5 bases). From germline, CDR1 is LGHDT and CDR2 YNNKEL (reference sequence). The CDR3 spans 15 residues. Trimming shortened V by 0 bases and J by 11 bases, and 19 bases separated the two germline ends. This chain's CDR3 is CASSQDRGRERVAFF. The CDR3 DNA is TGTGCCAGCAGCCAAGATCGCGGCAGGGAAAGAGTGGCTTTCTTT.

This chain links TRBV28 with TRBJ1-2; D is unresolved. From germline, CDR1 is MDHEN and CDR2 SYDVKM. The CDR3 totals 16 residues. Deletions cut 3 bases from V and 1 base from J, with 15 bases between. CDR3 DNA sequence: TGTGCCAGCAGTTTCCCCCTGATACGGGGTAACTATGGCTACACCTTC. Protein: CASSFPLIRGNYGYTF.